The 13 T cell receptor beta chains presented below share a single source sample, sequenced in a study of CD8+ T cells in alopecia areata. After isolation, RNA underwent reverse transcription to generate cDNA as the sequencing template. The table came from immunoSEQ multiplex PCR; TCRdb's copy has only in-frame clones and leaves some out. The table lists 140,000 to 150,000 clones, about 60% of them singletons. Source: CD4+ T cells sorted from blood, taken at week 0. The receptors come from a human donor with alopecia areata.

This clone has a handful of counts. The chain has TRBV21-1 and TRBJ1-1. TRBV21-1 is reported as a pseudogene. The CDR3 runs 17 residues. CDR3 residues: CASSPPRRSVMNTEAFF. In DNA form, the CDR3 reads TGTGCCAGCAGCCCCCCGCGGAGATCAGTCATGAACACTGAAGCTTTCTTT.

This clone was observed a handful of times. This chain connects TRBV7-6 to TRBJ2-3; D tentatively fits TRBD1 or TRBD2 (6 bases each). The germline V and J ends were trimmed by 8 bases and 0 bases, with 12 bases remaining between them. The length of the CDR3 is 14 residues. In germline, CDR1 is SGHVS, CDR2 FNYEAQ. This chain's CDR3 is CASSRGASTDTQYF. The CDR3 DNA is TGTGCCAGCTCAAGGGGGGCCAGCACAGATACGCAGTATTTT.

The V gene is TRBV29-1, the J gene TRBJ2-7; 9 nucleotides match TRBD2. The germline CDR1 and CDR2 sequences are SQVTM and ANQGSEA. The V segment lost 6 bases and the J segment 1 base; nucleotides outside the gene matches: 10. This CDR3 spans 15 amino acids. CDR3: CSVAPIAGASYEQYF. CDR3 nucleotide sequence: TGCAGCGTCGCCCCCATAGCGGGGGCTTCCTACGAGCAGTACTTC.

The chain carries TRBV7-9 and TRBJ1-1; TRBD1 aligns across 7 bases. Trimming at V came to 3 bases and at J to 0 bases, leaving 4 bases not matched to a gene. From germline, CDR1 is SEHNR and CDR2 FQNEAQ (reference sequence). This CDR3 contains 15 residues. The CDR3 loop is CASSFGDRVNTEAFF. CDR3 bases: TGTGCCAGCAGCTTTGGAGACAGGGTGAACACTGAAGCTTTCTTT.

The gene calls are TRBV5-1 and TRBJ2-5; 10 nucleotides match TRBD1. Germline CDR1 is SGHRS and CDR2 is YFSETQ. The CDR3 covers 16 residues. Trimming at V came to 3 bases and at J to 5 bases, leaving 10 bases not matched to a gene. The CDR3 sequence is CASSSTTGGKRETQYF. As DNA, the CDR3 is TGCGCCAGCAGCTCAACGACAGGGGGCAAGAGGGAGACCCAGTACTTC.

The J gene is TRBJ1-5, the V gene TRBV10-3; D remains unclear. The germline CDR1 and CDR2 sequences are ENHRY and SYGVKD. The V gene lost 4 bases and the J gene lost 5 bases, with 9 bases spanning the gap. This CDR3 has 13 residues. The CDR3 loop reads CAISVIQHQPQHF. CDR3 sequence (DNA): TGTGCCATCAGTGTGATTCAGCATCAGCCCCAGCATTTT.

The sample holds a few counts of this clone. The chain recombines TRBV19 with TRBJ2-7; perhaps TRBD1 as D (6 bases). Trimming removed 6 bases from V and 7 bases from J, with 16 bases in between. Germline values: CDR1 LNHDA, CDR2 SQIVND (reference sequence). The CDR3 consists of 13 residues. CDR3 in amino acids: CASSTGFGGEQYF. The CDR3 DNA reads as TGTGCCAGTAGCACAGGGTTCGGTGGGGAGCAGTACTTC.

The V call is TRBV27, the J call TRBJ1-4; unclear D gene. V lost 6 bases and J 5 bases, leaving 7 bases between the germline ends. The germline gives CDR1 MNHEY, CDR2 SMNVEV (reference sequence). The CDR3 is 12 residues long. The CDR3, as DNA: TGTGCCAGCAGCGGGATGAATGAAAAACTGTTTTTT. Amino acid sequence: CASSGMNEKLFF.

This clone was seen a few times. The V call is TRBV7-9, the J call TRBJ2-5; the D gene is possibly TRBD1 (5 bases). CDR3 length equals 14 residues. Germline V lookup: CDR1 SEHNR, CDR2 FQNEAQ (reference sequence). The V end was cut by 1 base, the J end by 5 bases, with 11 bases between. CDR3 in DNA: TGTGCCAGCAGCTTAGACAGGCCACTGGAGACCCAGTACTTC. Protein sequence: CASSLDRPLETQYF. Drawing the rest from reference TRBV7-9 and TRBJ2-5, the complete variable domain is DTGVSQNPRHKITKRGQNVTFRCDPISEHNRLYWYRQTLGQGPEFLTYFQNEAQLEKSRLLSDRFSAERPKGSFSTLEIQRTEQGDSAMYLCASSLDRPLETQYFGPGTRLLVL.

The chain couples TRBV2 to TRBJ1-6; 7 nucleotides match TRBD1. The junction had 1 base not matched to a gene; V was cut back by 7 bases and J by 1 base. There are 14 residues in the CDR3. Germline CDR1 reads SNHLY; CDR2 reads FYNNEI. The CDR3 DNA is TGTGCCAGCAAGACAGGGTCCTATAATTCACCCCTCCACTTT. Protein sequence: CASKTGSYNSPLHF.

This clone has just one count. J is TRBJ2-3 and V is TRBV23-1; tentatively, D is TRBD2 (6 bases). TRBV23-1 is reported as an ORF; its role is uncertain. The V and J ends lost 4 bases and 2 bases respectively, with 16 bases between them. The CDR3 has 16 amino acids. The CDR3 spells CASSPSVGGNTDTQYF. DNA for the CDR3: TGCGCCAGCAGTCCTTCTGTCGGGGGAAACACAGATACGCAGTATTTT.

The chain combines TRBV29-1 with TRBJ1-1, with TRBD1 as a possible D gene (6 bases). The V gene lost 8 bases and the J gene lost 0 bases, with 13 bases spanning the gap. This CDR3 has 13 amino acids. CDR1 SQVTM and CDR2 ANQGSEA come from the germline V gene. CDR3 protein: CSFSRGLNTEAFF. In DNA form, the CDR3 reads TGCAGCTTCAGCAGGGGTTTGAACACTGAAGCTTTCTTT.

In its sample, this clone was seen a few times. The V and J genes are TRBV29-1 and TRBJ2-5; a possible D gene is TRBD1 (6 bases). This CDR3 is built from 13 residues. The V end was cut by 6 bases, the J end by 3 bases, with 14 bases between. Germline V gene sequence: CDR1 SQVTM, CDR2 ANQGSEA. The CDR3 here is CSVAGNREETQYF. In DNA form, the CDR3 reads TGCAGCGTGGCAGGAAACAGGGAAGAGACCCAGTACTTC.